These T cell receptor beta chains were read from a single sample in a study of blood T cell repertoires in COVID-19. Generated by immunoSEQ multiplex PCR, the TCRdb table keeps only in-frame clones and is missing some. The sample records just over 80,000 clones, approximately 81% being singletons. The sample was peripheral blood. The source of these receptors is a man at least 80 years old with acute or convalescent COVID-19. CDR3s include the opening cysteine and the closing phenylalanine or tryptophan. Each record gives: CDR3 DNA, CDR3 protein, V gene, D gene, J gene, clone size. The D gene is left open where the match is weak. The size entry is marked missing in some rows and otherwise reads once, few, many or a size class.

cdr3_nt: TGTGCCAGCAGCTTTTCAGGGACAGCCAATTCACCCCTCCACTTT
cdr3_aa: CASSFSGTANSPLHF
v_call: TRBV11-2
d_call: TRBD1
j_call: TRBJ1-6
clone_size: -

cdr3_nt: TGCGCCAGCAGCTTGGCCTTGGGCTTCGCTCGGCGCACCATATATTTT
cdr3_aa: CASSLALGFARRTIYF
v_call: TRBV5-1
d_call: -
j_call: TRBJ1-3
clone_size: once

cdr3_nt: TGTGCCAGCGGGACTAGCGGCCCCTACGAGCAGTACTTC
cdr3_aa: CASGTSGPYEQYF
v_call: TRBV28
d_call: TRBD2
j_call: TRBJ2-7
clone_size: -

cdr3_nt: TGCGCCAGCAGTGATGAGCTCCGAGCTTTCTTT
cdr3_aa: CASSDELRAFF
v_call: TRBV10-1
d_call: -
j_call: TRBJ1-1
clone_size: -

cdr3_nt: TGTGCCAGCAGCGTAGACACGGGAAGCAATCAGCCCCAGCATTTT
cdr3_aa: CASSVDTGSNQPQHF
v_call: TRBV7-2
d_call: -
j_call: TRBJ1-5
clone_size: -

cdr3_nt: TGTGCCAGCTCACCTAGGACAGGGCAAGAGTATTTT
cdr3_aa: CASSPRTGQEYF
v_call: TRBV18
d_call: TRBD1
j_call: TRBJ2-3
clone_size: few

cdr3_nt: TGTGCCAGTAGTATACTCGGGGGCTATGGCTACACCTTC
cdr3_aa: CASSILGGYGYTF
v_call: TRBV19
d_call: -
j_call: TRBJ1-2
clone_size: -

cdr3_nt: TGTGCCAGCTCATCGCTAGCGGGAGTTGGAAATGGCGGGGAGCTGTTTTTT
cdr3_aa: CASSSLAGVGNGGELFF
v_call: TRBV18
d_call: TRBD2
j_call: TRBJ2-2
clone_size: -

cdr3_nt: TGTGCCAGCAGCTCCACAGGGGGCAAAGGCTACACCTTC
cdr3_aa: CASSSTGGKGYTF
v_call: TRBV13
d_call: TRBD1
j_call: TRBJ1-2
clone_size: -

cdr3_nt: TGTGCCAGCAGCTGGACAGCCGGAACTGAAAAACTGTTTTTT
cdr3_aa: CASSWTAGTEKLFF
v_call: TRBV11-2
d_call: -
j_call: TRBJ1-4
clone_size: -

cdr3_nt: TGTGCCAGCAGTTTGGCGACTACAGGGGCTATCTATGGCTACACCTTC
cdr3_aa: CASSLATTGAIYGYTF
v_call: TRBV28
d_call: TRBD1
j_call: TRBJ1-2
clone_size: -

cdr3_nt: TGCGCCAGCAGCCCGGGACAGATAACCGGGGAGCTGTTTTTT
cdr3_aa: CASSPGQITGELFF
v_call: TRBV5-1
d_call: TRBD1
j_call: TRBJ2-2
clone_size: -

cdr3_nt: TGCGCCAGCAGAAGAGGGCAAGAGACCCAGTACTTC
cdr3_aa: CASRRGQETQYF
v_call: TRBV5-1
d_call: -
j_call: TRBJ2-5
clone_size: few

cdr3_nt: TGTGCCAGCAGCCAAGCACTAACGAACACCGGGGAGCTGTTTTTT
cdr3_aa: CASSQALTNTGELFF
v_call: TRBV4-2
d_call: -
j_call: TRBJ2-2
clone_size: -

cdr3_nt: TGTGCCAGCAGCCCGCGGGAGGCGATTACGCAGTATTTT
cdr3_aa: CASSPREAITQYF
v_call: TRBV14
d_call: TRBD2
j_call: TRBJ2-3
clone_size: -

cdr3_nt: TGTGCCAGCAGTTCGAGACCGACAGGATTGTTGTCCTACGAGCAGTACTTC
cdr3_aa: CASSSRPTGLLSYEQYF
v_call: TRBV27
d_call: -
j_call: TRBJ2-7
clone_size: -

cdr3_nt: TGCGCCAGCAAGGGACAGCGGAACACCGGGGAGCTGTTTTTT
cdr3_aa: CASKGQRNTGELFF
v_call: TRBV10-2
d_call: TRBD1
j_call: TRBJ2-2
clone_size: -

cdr3_nt: TGTGCCAGCAGAAACCGGGACAGGGGTGGCTACACCTTC
cdr3_aa: CASRNRDRGGYTF
v_call: TRBV28
d_call: TRBD1
j_call: TRBJ1-2
clone_size: -